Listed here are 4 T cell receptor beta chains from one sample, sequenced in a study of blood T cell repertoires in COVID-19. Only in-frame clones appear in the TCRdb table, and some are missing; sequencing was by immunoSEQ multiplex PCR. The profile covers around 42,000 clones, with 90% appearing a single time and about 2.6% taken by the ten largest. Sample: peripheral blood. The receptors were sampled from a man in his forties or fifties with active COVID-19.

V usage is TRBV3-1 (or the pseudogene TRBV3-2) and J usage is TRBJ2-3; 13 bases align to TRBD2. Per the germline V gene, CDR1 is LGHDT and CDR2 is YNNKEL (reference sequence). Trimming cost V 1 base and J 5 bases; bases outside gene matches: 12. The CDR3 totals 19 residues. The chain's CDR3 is CASSQGLAGGGQLGDTQYF. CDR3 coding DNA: TGTGCCAGCAGCCAAGGACTAGCGGGGGGCGGCCAGCTTGGAGATACGCAGTATTTT.

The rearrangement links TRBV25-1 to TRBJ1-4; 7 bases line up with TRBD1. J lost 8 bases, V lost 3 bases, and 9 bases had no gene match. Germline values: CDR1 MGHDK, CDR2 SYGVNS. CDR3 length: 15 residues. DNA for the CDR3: TGTGCCAGCAGTGAGATCGGGACAGCTGAGGAAAAACTGTTTTTT. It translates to CASSEIGTAEEKLFF.

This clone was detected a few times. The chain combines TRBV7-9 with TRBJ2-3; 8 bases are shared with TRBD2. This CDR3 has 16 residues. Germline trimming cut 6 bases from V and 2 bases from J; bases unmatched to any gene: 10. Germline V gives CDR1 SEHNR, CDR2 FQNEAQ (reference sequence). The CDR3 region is CASRTRGRGATDTQYF. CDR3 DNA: TGTGCCAGCAGAACACGTGGGCGGGGGGCCACAGATACGCAGTATTTT.

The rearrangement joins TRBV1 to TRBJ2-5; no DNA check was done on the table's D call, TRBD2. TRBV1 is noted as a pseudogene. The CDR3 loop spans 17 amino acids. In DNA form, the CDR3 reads TGCACCAGCAGCCGGGGACTAGCGGGACCGAGCCCAGAGACCCAGTACTTC. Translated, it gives CTSSRGLAGPSPETQYF.